This T cell receptor beta chain was sequenced during a study of shared clonotypes between healthy human individuals (dated by TCRdb to 2018 to 2020). In the study overall: The cohort comprised a couple of women and a few men aged 18 to 49 years. For each donor, CD4 naive and CD4 memory were each given three plates, CD8 naive was given two plates, and CD8 memory was given one plate. To estimate repertoire size and how much clonotypes are shared between individuals, the study performed deep sequencing of blood TCR repertoires from five healthy adults. Different laboratories and diverse techniques were used to prepare libraries and sequence TCR repertoires, to increase sequencing depth and limit assay-specific biases. Each donor's leukapheresis produced roughly between about 0.8 and 10 billion PBMCs. Results the study describes overall, beyond this receptor: Clonotypes shared by all four sorted-subset donors showed higher generation probabilities than non-shared clonotypes. The genetic and exposure-history diversity represented was limited by the small number of donors. Sharing across a handful of donors was observed for 4.5% to 6.5% of naive CD4, around 3.5% of naive CD8, 2% to 2.5% of memory CD4, and around 0.42% of memory CD8 clonotypes. Incomplete sequencing was indicated by rarefaction of sorted-subset datasets, despite the large sequencing depth. Larger estimated clonotype richness was generally found for naive subsets than for memory subsets. Based on pairwise subsampling, the degree of clonotype sharing among donors was expected to be affected by sequencing depth. Sampling was limited to blood, and TCR repertoires in tissue likely differ from TCR repertoires in blood.

As concerns this clone: It lacks a known antigen. Within one base of it there is no much larger clone, and no base qualities were kept.

Using the deep immunoSEQ assay, TCR CDR3 regions were amplified from genomic DNA by multiplex PCR. Extracted genomic DNA from each cell subset was spread evenly across all wells of several immunoSEQ 96-well plates, with each plate serving as a replicate. For sorted subsets, each replicate PCR was loaded with 200 to 250 ng genomic DNA, equivalent to 25,000 to 35,000 T cell genomes. Purified libraries were measured with a Qubit 3.0 fluorometer, size-checked on a Bioanalyzer 2100, and measured again with the KAPA Library Quantification kit. Each immunoSEQ 96-well plate was sequenced on its own single-read 150-cycle Illumina NextSeq 550 flow cell. As for the authors' bioinformatics: The immunoSEQ output contained only junctional sequences without quality scores, so filtering could not match that applied to full-length reads. To assign V/J genes and CDR3, sequences were annotated using PyIR, a Python wrapper for IgBLAST v1.9, with IMGT germline references. Reads with weak V/J assignments (E-value above 1e-6), missing CDR3, stop codons, out-of-frame junctions, or ambiguous translated residues were removed. V3J clonotypes were defined as sequences sharing the same inferred V gene, J gene, and CDR3 amino acid sequence. The percentage overlap between two repertoires was calculated by dividing the number of shared unique clonotypes by the size of the smaller repertoire. Richness of each repertoire was evaluated using RTK rarefaction, the Chao1 estimator, and Recon v2.1 estimates of unobserved clonotypes. OLGA was used to compute generation probabilities for all TCRbeta clonotypes that the gDNA method yielded from a handful of donors. Imported from immuneACCESS, the table was reduced by TCRdb to in-frame sequences with V and J called. These copies leave out some clones; in studies compared against another copy, an unresolved V gene accounts for under half, and the cause of the remainder is not known. D and trimming were read from the DNA, whereas the V and J calls and clone size are those reported in that table. The sample table contains roughly 2.2 million clones; only one count was recorded for 85% to 95% of them. The top ten clones comprise 0.3% to 0.45% of the sample.

Healthy HIV-negative adults with no recently reported acute infections or vaccinations were included as donors. Only Caucasian adults living in Nashville, Tennessee, USA were represented among the donors. CD4+ T cells were enriched by magnetic negative selection, after which naive cells were positively selected on CD45RA and the negative fraction was taken as the memory subset. Blood was obtained by leukapheresis, after which PBMCs were separated by Ficoll-Histopaque density gradient centrifugation and cryopreserved in liquid nitrogen vapor phase. Analytical flow cytometry was used to check the purity and quantity of each magnetically sorted T cell population. Genomic DNA was isolated from each sorted fraction and quantified by UV absorbance on a Nanodrop 2000c. Sequencing used naive CD4+ T cells from PBMCs. In the paper's terms, the cell subset or site label means: CD45RA+ positively selected. The clonotype originates from a man aged 18 to 35 in good health. Some clones in this sample may be carry-over from other donors' samples.

The nucleotide sequence reads as follows: TGTGCCAGCAGCTTAGGGCCGGGCCTCTCTGGAAACACCATATATTTT. The resulting protein is CASSLGPGLSGNTIYF. The chain is made from TRBV7-2 and TRBJ1-3; the D segment cannot be called with confidence. The CDR3 goes from the cysteine to the phenylalanine over 16 residues. The kept DNA is CDR3 alone, 48 bases in frame from the first base. CDR1 and CDR2 are drawn from the germline V gene: SGHTA, FQGNSA. A distance of 10 bases separates the germline ends of V and J, which lose 1 base and 0 bases respectively.